Included here is one T cell receptor beta chain sequence, with context. Its specificity is not known. A J-beta primer mix and a sample-barcoded 5' primer were used in a second PCR of about 7 to 12 cycles. Via MiXCR, TCRdb re-called the 5' RACE reads, giving one row per CDR3 protein. Here the sample spans fewer than 900,000 distinct CDR3 sequences, 35% to 45% being singletons. This entry comes from a study of blood T cells in healthy people across ages. The study's findings and limits: The study found more naive CD4+ cells and higher diversity in long-lived than aged donors.

Trimming pared 4 bases from V and 5 bases from J, leaving 12 bases between. There are 13 residues in the CDR3. Germline V gene sequence: CDR1 SGHRS, CDR2 YFSETQ. Sequenced: blood. V is TRBV5-1 and J is TRBJ1-2, with TRBD1 as a possible D gene (5 bases). This receptor was obtained from a woman in her sixties in good health. CDR3 nucleotides: TGCGCCAGCAGCCCGGGGACGGAGTATGGCTACACCTTC. It codes for CASSPGTEYGYTF.